The sequence of this TCR beta chain was determined in a study of T cells in Graves' hyperthyroidism and ophthalmopathy. Diagnoses were made from clinical symptoms, serum measures (thyroxine and TRAb), thyroid ultrasound and orbital computed tomography. CDR3 length: 18 residues. Germline V gene data show CDR1 as MDHEN and CDR2 as SYDVKM. The V segment lost 5 bases and the J segment 4 bases; nucleotides outside the gene matches: 16. RNA transcripts were the template for amplifying TCR beta CDR3 regions. HTBI primers were the set used in a first-round RT-PCR of the TCR CDR3. TCRdb called the multiplex PCR reads again in MiXCR, with one record for every CDR3 protein. In the table there are 250,000 or so distinct CDR3 sequences, 12% to 15% of which are singletons. This clonotype was seen at least ten times.

The genes are TRBV28 and TRBJ2-1; 8 nucleotides agree with TRBD1. The sequence came from a woman in her forties or fifties with Graves' hyperthyroidism that later progressed to Graves' ophthalmopathy. Material for sequencing was blood. The CDR3 DNA reads TGTGCCAGCAGTACGAACCCAAACGCGCGGGACAGGTACAATGAGCAGTTCTTC. It yields the protein CASSTNPNARDRYNEQFF. The variable domain in full, completed from reference TRBV28 and TRBJ2-1, reads DVKVTQSSRYLVKRTGEKVFLECVQDMDHENMFWYRQDPGLGLRLIYFSYDVKMKEKGDIPEGYSVSREKKERFSLILESASTNQTSMYLCASSTNPNARDRYNEQFFGPGTRLTVL.